Listed here are 5 T cell receptor beta chains from one sample, sequenced in a study of blood T cell repertoires in COVID-19. This table comes from immunoSEQ multiplex PCR, and its TCRdb copy is limited to in-frame clones, with some not included. Of roughly 150,000 clones listed, 90% are singletons. Sequenced input: peripheral blood. These receptors were taken from a man between 60 and 75 years old with active or convalescent COVID-19.

V gene TRBV6-1 combines with J gene TRBJ1-2; 7 bases line up with TRBD1. V was pared by 3 bases and J by 1 base, with 5 bases of the junction left unmatched. This CDR3 region has 15 residues. Germline values: CDR1 MNHNS, CDR2 SASEGT. CDR3 nucleotide sequence: TGTGCCAGCAGTGAGCAGGGGGGCTTTAACTATGGCTACACCTTC. This encodes CASSEQGGFNYGYTF.

This sequence joins TRBV2 and TRBJ1-6, with 8 bases identical to TRBD1. With 4 bases clipped from V and 5 bases from J, the junction kept 19 bases outside the gene matches. This CDR3 spans 20 amino acids. Germline-derived CDR1 and CDR2 are SNHLY and FYNNEI. Here the CDR3 reads CASSVSPGTGIPRNNSPLHF. CDR3 nucleotide sequence: TGTGCCAGCAGTGTATCCCCCGGGACAGGAATCCCGCGGAATAATTCACCCCTCCACTTT.

This rearrangement joins TRBV19 to TRBJ1-6, with TRBD1 matching over 9 bases. CDR1 and CDR2 (germline): LNHDA, SQIVND (reference sequence). J was trimmed by 7 bases and V by 2 bases; bases with no gene match: 15. The CDR3 runs 19 residues. The CDR3 coding sequence is TGTGCCAGTAGTATAAGCTTGGCGGTATGGACAGGGGTGAATTCACCCCTCCACTTT. Translated, it gives CASSISLAVWTGVNSPLHF.

The V gene is TRBV5-1, the J gene TRBJ2-7; 10 positions match TRBD2. Germline V gene data show CDR1 as SGHRS and CDR2 as YFSETQ. This CDR3 has 14 residues. The J segment lost 6 bases and the V segment lost 2 bases, leaving 5 bases of the junction unmatched. Here the CDR3 reads CASSFSGGALEQYF. In nucleotides, the CDR3 is TGCGCCAGCAGCTTCAGCGGGGGGGCCCTCGAGCAGTACTTC.

This sequence joins TRBV2 and TRBJ1-1; D unclear. V was pared by 6 bases and J by 5 bases, with 13 bases between. Germline V gene data show CDR1 as SNHLY and CDR2 as FYNNEI. This CDR3 has 13 residues. DNA for the CDR3: TGTGCCAGCAGAGAGAGAAGAATTACTGAAGCTTTCTTT. It yields the protein CASRERRITEAFF.